The rows below give T cell receptor beta chains drawn from one sample of a study of blood T cell repertoires in COVID-19. Sequencing was performed with immunoSEQ multiplex PCR; in TCRdb, only in-frame clones are kept and a portion is missing. The sample has some 290,000 clones; more than 90% are singletons. What was sequenced was PBMCs or T cells enriched from blood (not recorded which). The receptors were sampled from a woman in her thirties who had been exposed to COVID-19. CDR3s include the opening cysteine and the closing phenylalanine or tryptophan. A D gene is named only where the DNA matches it firmly. Size is stated for part of the rows, as once, few or many counts, or as a class when the clone is expanded.

v_gene,d_gene,j_gene,abundance,CDR3nt,CDR3aa
TRBV4-2,TRBD1,TRBJ1-2,-,TGTGCCAGCAGCCAAGCGGTCTGGGACAGCCCAGGACATGGCTACACCTTC,CASSQAVWDSPGHGYTF
TRBV6-5,-,TRBJ2-7,-,TGTGCCAGCAGTTACTATTCGGGGTCCACCTACGAGCAGTACTTC,CASSYYSGSTYEQYF
TRBV3-1/TRBV3-2,-,TRBJ1-5,-,TGTGCCAGCAGCCATAGCGGGTCGGGGCAGCCCCAGCATTTT,CASSHSGSGQPQHF
TRBV5-1,TRBD1,TRBJ1-1,-,TGCGCCAGCAGCTTGCCCGGGACAGGGAGCCCCCACACTGAAGCTTTCTTT,CASSLPGTGSPHTEAFF
TRBV19,TRBD1,TRBJ1-2,-,TGTGCCAGTAGCCCCAGGGGGCGTAATGGCTACACCTTC,CASSPRGRNGYTF
TRBV29-1,-,TRBJ1-2,-,TGCAGCTCAGGCGGGGGGGATGGCTACACCTTC,CSSGGGDGYTF
TRBV5-1,-,TRBJ1-1,-,TGCGCCAGCAGCTTGCCCAGGGCGAATGGCTACGCTGAAGCTTTCTTT,CASSLPRANGYAEAFF
TRBV5-1,-,TRBJ1-1,-,TGCGCCAGCAGCTTGTACTTGTACAGGGTAGGCACTGAAGCTTTCTTT,CASSLYLYRVGTEAFF
TRBV5-4,-,TRBJ2-3,-,TGTGCCAGCAAACACCGTGAGGAACAGGGAAATACGCAGTATTTT,CASKHREEQGNTQYF
TRBV29-1,TRBD1,TRBJ1-4,-,TGCAGCGTTAGACTGAGGGACAGGCCAAATGAAAAACTGTTTTTT,CSVRLRDRPNEKLFF
TRBV6-5,-,TRBJ1-4,once,TGTGCCAGCAGTACATGGGGAGGTAATGAAAAACTGTTTTTT,CASSTWGGNEKLFF
TRBV7-9,-,TRBJ2-6,-,TGTGCCAGCAGCTTAAAAGGGTTCAGGGACTCTGGGGCCAACGTCCTGACTTTC,CASSLKGFRDSGANVLTF
TRBV5-1,-,TRBJ2-1,-,TGCGCCAGCAGCGGTGTAACGAGTCGATTACAGTTCTTC,CASSGVTSRLQFF
TRBV24-1,-,TRBJ1-1,-,TGTGCCACCAGTCAGGGATCGAACACTGAAGCTTTCTTT,CATSQGSNTEAFF
TRBV19,-,TRBJ1-6,-,TGTGCCAGTAGTATAGATCGGCAGGGGAGTGCACCCCTCCACTTT,CASSIDRQGSAPLHF
TRBV7-2,-,TRBJ2-1,-,TGTGCCAGCAGCTTAGGATATAGCTCCTACAATGAGCAGTTCTTC,CASSLGYSSYNEQFF
TRBV24-1,-,TRBJ1-3,-,TGTGCCACCAGTGATTTGGACAGGTCGAGCTCTGGAAACACCATATATTTT,CATSDLDRSSSGNTIYF
TRBV6-1,TRBD1,TRBJ1-2,-,TGTGCCAGCAGTGTTATAAGGCCCAGGGGGGACTATGGCTACACCTTC,CASSVIRPRGDYGYTF
TRBV9,-,TRBJ1-4,-,TGTGCCAGCAGCGTATCAGCCTTCGGGGAAAAACTGTTTTTT,CASSVSAFGEKLFF
TRBV18,-,TRBJ1-2,-,TGTGCCAGCTCACCATCGGAGGGAGGTGGCTACACCTTC,CASSPSEGGGYTF
TRBV7-2,TRBD1,TRBJ1-4,-,TGTGCCAGCAGCTTAAGGGGGACAGTTCTTAATGAAAAACTGTTTTTT,CASSLRGTVLNEKLFF
TRBV6-1,-,TRBJ1-6,-,TGTGCCAGCAGTGAACAGGGCAGGCAGAATAATTCACCCCTCCACTTT,CASSEQGRQNNSPLHF
TRBV5-6,TRBD1,TRBJ1-2,-,TGTGCCAGCAGCTTGCGACAGGGGGGGTATGGCTACACCTTC,CASSLRQGGYGYTF
TRBV10-2,TRBD1,TRBJ1-6,-,TGCGCCAGCAGTGAGAGAGGGGGCGGATCAGAGATCTCACCCCTCCACTTT,CASSERGGGSEISPLHF
TRBV7-8,-,TRBJ1-2,-,TGTGCCAGCAGCTTAAGCAGTCGTAGGCGGTCGAACTATGGCTACACCTTC,CASSLSSRRRSNYGYTF
TRBV5-1,-,TRBJ1-6,-,TGCGCCAGCAGCGCACAGGGCGGCAATTCACCCCTCCACTTT,CASSAQGGNSPLHF
TRBV2,-,TRBJ1-4,-,TGTGCCAGCAGTGAAGCCCTAGGGACTGGAGAAAAACTGTTTTTT,CASSEALGTGEKLFF